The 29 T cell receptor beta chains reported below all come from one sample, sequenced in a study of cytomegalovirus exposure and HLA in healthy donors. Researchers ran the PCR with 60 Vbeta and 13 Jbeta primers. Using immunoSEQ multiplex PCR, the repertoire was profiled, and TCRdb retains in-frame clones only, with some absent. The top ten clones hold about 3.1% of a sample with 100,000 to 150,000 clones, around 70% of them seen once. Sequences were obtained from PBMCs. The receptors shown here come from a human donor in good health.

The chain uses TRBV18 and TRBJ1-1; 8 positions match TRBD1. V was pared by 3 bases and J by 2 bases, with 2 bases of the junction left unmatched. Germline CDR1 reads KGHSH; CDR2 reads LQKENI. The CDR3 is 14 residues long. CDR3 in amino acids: CASSPTGANTEAFF. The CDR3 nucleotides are TGTGCCAGCTCACCGACAGGGGCCAACACTGAAGCTTTCTTT.

The CDR3, as DNA: TGTGCCAGCAGCGTAGAGGCAGGGGGCGGGACCGGGGAGCTGTTTTTT. It is translated as CASSVEAGGGTGELFF. The V gene is TRBV9, the J gene TRBJ2-2; TRBD1 matches at 8 bases. Germline lookup yields CDR1 SGDLS and CDR2 YYNGEE. After removal of 0 bases from V and 5 bases from J, the junction contained 6 bases not matched to a gene. The CDR3 runs 16 residues.

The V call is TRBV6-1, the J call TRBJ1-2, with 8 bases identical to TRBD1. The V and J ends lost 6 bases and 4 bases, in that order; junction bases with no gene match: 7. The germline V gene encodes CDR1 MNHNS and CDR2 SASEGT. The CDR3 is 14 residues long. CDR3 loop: CASSRTGSSYGYTF. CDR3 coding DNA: TGTGCCAGCAGCCGGACAGGGTCGAGCTATGGCTACACCTTC.

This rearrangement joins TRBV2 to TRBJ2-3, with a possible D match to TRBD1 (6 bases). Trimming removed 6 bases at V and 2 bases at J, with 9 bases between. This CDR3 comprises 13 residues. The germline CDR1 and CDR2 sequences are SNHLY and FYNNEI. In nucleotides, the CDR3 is TGTGCCAGCAGACGGACAGCCACAGATACGCAGTATTTT. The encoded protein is CASRRTATDTQYF.

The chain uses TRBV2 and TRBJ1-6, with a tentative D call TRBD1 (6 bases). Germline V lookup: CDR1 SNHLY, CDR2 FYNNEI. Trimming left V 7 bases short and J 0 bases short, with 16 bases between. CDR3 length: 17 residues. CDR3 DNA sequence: TGTGCCAGCAAACAGGGACGGTTGAGCTCCTATAATTCACCCCTCCACTTT. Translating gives CASKQGRLSSYNSPLHF.

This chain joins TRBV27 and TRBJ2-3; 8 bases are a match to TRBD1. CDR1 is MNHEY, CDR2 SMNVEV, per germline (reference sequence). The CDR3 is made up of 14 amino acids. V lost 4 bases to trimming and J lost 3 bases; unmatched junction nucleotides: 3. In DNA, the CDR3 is TGTGCCAGCAGTTCCAGGGGGCGAACAGATACGCAGTATTTT. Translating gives CASSSRGRTDTQYF.

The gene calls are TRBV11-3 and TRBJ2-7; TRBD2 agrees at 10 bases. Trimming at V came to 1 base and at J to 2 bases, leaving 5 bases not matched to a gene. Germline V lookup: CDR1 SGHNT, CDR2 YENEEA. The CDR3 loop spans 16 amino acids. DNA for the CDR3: TGTGCCAGCAGCTTAGCTGTTACTAGCGGGACCTACGAGCAGTACTTC. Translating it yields CASSLAVTSGTYEQYF.

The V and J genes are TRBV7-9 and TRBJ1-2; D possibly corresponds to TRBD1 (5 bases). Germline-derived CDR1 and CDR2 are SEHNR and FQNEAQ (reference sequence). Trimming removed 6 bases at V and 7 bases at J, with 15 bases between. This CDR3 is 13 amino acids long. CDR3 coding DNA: TGTGCCAGCAGGCCCCAGGGAGGCGGTGGCTACACCTTC. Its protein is CASRPQGGGGYTF.

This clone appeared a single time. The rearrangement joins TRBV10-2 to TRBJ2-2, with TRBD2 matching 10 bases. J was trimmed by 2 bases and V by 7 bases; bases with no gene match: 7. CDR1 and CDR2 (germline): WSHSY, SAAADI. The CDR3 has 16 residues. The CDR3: CASTGLAERNTGELFF. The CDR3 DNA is TGCGCCAGCACTGGACTAGCGGAGCGTAACACCGGGGAGCTGTTTTTT.

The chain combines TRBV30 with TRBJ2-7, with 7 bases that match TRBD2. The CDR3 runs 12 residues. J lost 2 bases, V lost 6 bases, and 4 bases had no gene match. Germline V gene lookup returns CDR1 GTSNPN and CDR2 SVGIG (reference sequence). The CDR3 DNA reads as TGTGCCTGCGGGGGGACCACCTACGAGCAGTACTTC. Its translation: CACGGTTYEQYF.

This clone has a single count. This chain's CDR3 is CASSLPGQGSEAFF. CDR3 nucleotides: TGTGCCAGCAGCTTACCGGGACAGGGCTCTGAAGCTTTCTTT. This chain uses TRBV7-6 with TRBJ1-1; TRBD1 matches at 9 bases. Unmatched junction bases numbered 4, after V lost 2 bases and J lost 6 bases. The CDR3 is 14 residues long. Germline V gives CDR1 SGHVS, CDR2 FNYEAQ.

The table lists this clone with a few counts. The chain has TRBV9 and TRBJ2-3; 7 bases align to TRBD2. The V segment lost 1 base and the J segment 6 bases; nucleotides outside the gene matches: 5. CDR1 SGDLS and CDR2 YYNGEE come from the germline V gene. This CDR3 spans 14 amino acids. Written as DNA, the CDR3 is TGTGCCAGCAGCGTACGGTGGGGAGGGGATACGCAGTATTTT. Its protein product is CASSVRWGGDTQYF.

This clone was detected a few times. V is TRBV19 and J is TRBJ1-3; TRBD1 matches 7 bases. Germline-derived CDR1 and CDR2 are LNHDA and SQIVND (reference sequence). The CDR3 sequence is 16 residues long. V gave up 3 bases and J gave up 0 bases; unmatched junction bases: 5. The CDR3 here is CASSIRDSYSGNTIYF. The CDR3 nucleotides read TGTGCCAGTAGTATCAGGGACAGCTACTCTGGAAACACCATATATTTT. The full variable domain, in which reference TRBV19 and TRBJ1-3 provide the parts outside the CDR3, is DGGITQSPKYLFRKEGQNVTLSCEQNLNHDAMYWYRQDPGQGLRLIYYSQIVNDFQKGDIAEGYSVSREKKESFPLTVTSAQKNPTAFYLCASSIRDSYSGNTIYFGEGSWLTVV.

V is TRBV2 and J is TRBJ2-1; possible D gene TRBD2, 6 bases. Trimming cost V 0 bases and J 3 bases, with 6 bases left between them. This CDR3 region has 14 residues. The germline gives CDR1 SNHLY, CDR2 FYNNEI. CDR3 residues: CASSEARGYNEQFF. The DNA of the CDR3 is TGTGCCAGCAGTGAAGCGCGGGGCTACAATGAGCAGTTCTTC. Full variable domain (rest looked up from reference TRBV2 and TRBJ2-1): EPEVTQTPSHQVTQMGQEVILRCVPISNHLYFYWYRQILGQKVEFLVSFYNNEISEKSEIFDDQFSVERPDGSNFTLKIRSTKLEDSAMYFCASSEARGYNEQFFGPGTRLTVL.

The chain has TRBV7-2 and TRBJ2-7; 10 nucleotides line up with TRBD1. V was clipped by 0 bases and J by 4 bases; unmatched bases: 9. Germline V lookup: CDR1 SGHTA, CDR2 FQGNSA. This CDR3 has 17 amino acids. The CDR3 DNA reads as TGTGCCAGCAGCTTAGCTGGGACAGGGGCCAACCTTTACGAGCAGTACTTC. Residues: CASSLAGTGANLYEQYF.

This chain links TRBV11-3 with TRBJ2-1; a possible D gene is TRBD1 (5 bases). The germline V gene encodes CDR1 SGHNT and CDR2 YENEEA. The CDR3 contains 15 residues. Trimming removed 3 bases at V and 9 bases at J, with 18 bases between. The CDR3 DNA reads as TGTGCCAGCAGCTTGGCAAGGGGTTCCGGCGGTGAGCAGTTCTTC. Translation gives CASSLARGSGGEQFF.

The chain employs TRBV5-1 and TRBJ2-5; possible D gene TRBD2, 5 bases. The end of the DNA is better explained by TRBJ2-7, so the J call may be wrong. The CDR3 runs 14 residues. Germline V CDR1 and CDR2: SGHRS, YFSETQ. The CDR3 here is CASSLAVGAYEQYF. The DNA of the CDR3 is TGCGCCAGCAGCTTGGCGGTGGGAGCCTACGAGCAGTACTTC.

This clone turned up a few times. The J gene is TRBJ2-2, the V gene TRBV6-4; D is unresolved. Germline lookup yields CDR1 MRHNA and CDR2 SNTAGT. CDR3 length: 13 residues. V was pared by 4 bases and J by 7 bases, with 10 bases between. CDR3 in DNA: TGTGCCAGCAGTGTCTCTACTCGCGGGGAGCTGTTTTTT. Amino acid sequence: CASSVSTRGELFF.

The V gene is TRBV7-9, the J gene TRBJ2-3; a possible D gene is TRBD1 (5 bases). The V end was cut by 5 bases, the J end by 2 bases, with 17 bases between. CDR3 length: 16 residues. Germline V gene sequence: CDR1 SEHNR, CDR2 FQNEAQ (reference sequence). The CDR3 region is CASSLGGAPHTDTQYF. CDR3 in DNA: TGTGCCAGCAGCCTAGGTGGGGCTCCACACACAGATACGCAGTATTTT.

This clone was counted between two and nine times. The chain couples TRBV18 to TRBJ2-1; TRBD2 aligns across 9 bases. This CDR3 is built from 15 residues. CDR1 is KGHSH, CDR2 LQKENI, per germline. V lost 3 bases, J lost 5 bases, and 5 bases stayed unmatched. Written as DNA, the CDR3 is TGTGCCAGCTCACCCAAAGCGGGGGGCCACAATGAGCAGTTCTTC. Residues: CASSPKAGGHNEQFF.

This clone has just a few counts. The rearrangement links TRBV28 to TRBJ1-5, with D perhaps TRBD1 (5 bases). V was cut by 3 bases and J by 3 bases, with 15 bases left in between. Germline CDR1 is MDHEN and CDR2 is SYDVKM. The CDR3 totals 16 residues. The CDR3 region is CASSLIGRGDNQPQHF. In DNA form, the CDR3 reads TGTGCCAGCAGTTTGATAGGTCGGGGGGACAATCAGCCCCAGCATTTT.

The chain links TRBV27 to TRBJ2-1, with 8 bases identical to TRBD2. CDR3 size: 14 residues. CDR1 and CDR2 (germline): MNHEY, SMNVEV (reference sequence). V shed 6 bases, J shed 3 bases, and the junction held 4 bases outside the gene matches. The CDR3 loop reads CASRSGRIYNEQFF. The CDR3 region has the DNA TGTGCCAGCAGAAGCGGGAGAATCTACAATGAGCAGTTCTTC.

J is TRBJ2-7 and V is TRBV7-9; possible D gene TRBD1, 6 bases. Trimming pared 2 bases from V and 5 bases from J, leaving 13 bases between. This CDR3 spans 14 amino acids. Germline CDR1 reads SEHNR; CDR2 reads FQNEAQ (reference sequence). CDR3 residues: CASSLSQGSHEQYF. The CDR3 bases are TGTGCCAGCAGCTTATCTCAGGGGTCCCACGAGCAGTACTTC.

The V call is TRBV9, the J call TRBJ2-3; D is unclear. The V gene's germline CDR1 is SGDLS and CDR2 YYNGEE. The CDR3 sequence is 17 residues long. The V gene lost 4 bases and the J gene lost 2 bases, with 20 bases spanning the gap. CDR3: CASSRSAPKIYTDTQYF. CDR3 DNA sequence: TGTGCCAGCAGCCGAAGCGCTCCGAAGATTTACACAGATACGCAGTATTTT.

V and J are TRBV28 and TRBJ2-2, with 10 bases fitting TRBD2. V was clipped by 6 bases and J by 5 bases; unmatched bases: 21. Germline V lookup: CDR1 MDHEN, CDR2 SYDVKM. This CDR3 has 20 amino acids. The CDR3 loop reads CASSPGGLAGVGTRTGELFF. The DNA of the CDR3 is TGTGCCAGCAGCCCCGGCGGCCTAGCGGGAGTTGGGACTAGGACCGGGGAGCTGTTTTTT.

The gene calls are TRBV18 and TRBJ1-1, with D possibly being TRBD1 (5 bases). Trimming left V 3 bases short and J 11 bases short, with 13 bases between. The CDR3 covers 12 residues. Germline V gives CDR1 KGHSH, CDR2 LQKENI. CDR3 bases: TGTGCCAGCTCACCCCCGGCACAGGCGGCTTTCTTT. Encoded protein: CASSPPAQAAFF.

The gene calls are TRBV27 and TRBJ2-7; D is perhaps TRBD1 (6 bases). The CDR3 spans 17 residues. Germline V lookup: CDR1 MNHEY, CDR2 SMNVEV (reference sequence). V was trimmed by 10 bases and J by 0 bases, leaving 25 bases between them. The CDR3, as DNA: TGTGCCACCATAGGGTTCTCCCCAGGACAGCACTCCTACGAGCAGTACTTC. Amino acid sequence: CATIGFSPGQHSYEQYF.

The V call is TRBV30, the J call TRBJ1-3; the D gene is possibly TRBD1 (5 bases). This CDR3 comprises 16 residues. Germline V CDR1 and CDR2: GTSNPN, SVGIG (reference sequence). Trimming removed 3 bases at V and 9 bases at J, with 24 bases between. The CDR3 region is CAWRSGGVVPKGTIYF. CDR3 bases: TGTGCCTGGAGATCCGGGGGAGTCGTTCCCAAGGGCACCATATATTTT. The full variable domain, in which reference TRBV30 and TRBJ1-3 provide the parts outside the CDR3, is SQTIHQWPATLVQPVGSPLSLECTVEGTSNPNLYWYRQAAGRGLQLLFYSVGIGQISSEVPQNLSASRPQDRQFILSSKKLLLSDSGFYLCAWRSGGVVPKGTIYFGEGSWLTVV.

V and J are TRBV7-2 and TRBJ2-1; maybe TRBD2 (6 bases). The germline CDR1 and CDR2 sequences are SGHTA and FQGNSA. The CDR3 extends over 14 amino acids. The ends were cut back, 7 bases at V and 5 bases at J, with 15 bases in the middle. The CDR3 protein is CASTWGDLDNEQFF. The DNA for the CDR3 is TGTGCCAGCACCTGGGGGGACCTAGACAATGAGCAGTTCTTC.